The 9 T cell receptor beta chains in this list originate from one sample, sequenced in a study of STAT5B mutations in CD4+ large granular lymphocyte leukemia. The data were produced by immunoSEQ multiplex PCR, yet TCRdb's version contains in-frame clones alone and is incomplete. Altogether about 31,000 clones are present, roughly 89% being singletons, with the ten largest covering about 0.41%. The sequencing input was CD4+ T cells from blood buffy coats. The receptor source for this set is a human donor in good health.

This clone is a singleton in its sample. CDR3 in amino acids: CASSPVGGDYGYTF. In DNA form, the CDR3 reads TGTGCCAGCAGCCCCGTCGGTGGGGACTATGGCTACACCTTC. The chain combines TRBV14 with TRBJ1-2; no definite D call. Looked up from germline, CDR1 is SGHDN and CDR2 is FVKESK. The V end lost 4 bases, the J end lost 3 bases, and 12 bases lay between the germline ends. This CDR3 is 14 amino acids long.

The V call is TRBV11-2, the J call TRBJ1-1; D unclear. Germline loops: CDR1 SGHAT, CDR2 FQNNGV. The CDR3 is 14 residues long. The V and J ends lost 3 bases and 0 bases respectively, with 8 bases between them. CDR3 residues: CASSLRVMNTEAFF. The CDR3 bases are TGTGCCAGCAGCTTGCGAGTAATGAACACTGAAGCTTTCTTT.

This chain connects TRBV5-6 to TRBJ1-2; 9 nucleotides agree with TRBD1. Germline trimming cut 3 bases from V and 6 bases from J; bases unmatched to any gene: 15. Germline V gives CDR1 SGHDT, CDR2 YYEEEE. This CDR3 has 17 residues. The chain's CDR3 is CASSSVLGQGTGDGYTF. CDR3 nucleotide sequence: TGTGCCAGCAGCTCCGTTTTGGGACAGGGAACTGGGGATGGCTACACCTTC. Full variable domain (rest looked up from reference TRBV5-6 and TRBJ1-2): DAGVTQSPTHLIKTRGQQVTLRCSPKSGHDTVSWYQQALGQGPQFIFQYYEEEERQRGNFPDRFSGHQFPNYSSELNVNALLLGDSALYLCASSSVLGQGTGDGYTFGSGTRLTVV.

The chain carries TRBV28 and TRBJ1-1; 7 bases are shared with TRBD1. V shed 6 bases, J shed 10 bases, and the junction held 11 bases outside the gene matches. Germline lookup yields CDR1 MDHEN and CDR2 SYDVKM. This CDR3 spans 13 amino acids. The CDR3 nucleotides read TGTGCCAGCAGCCCCCCCCGGAGACAGGGAGCTTTCTTT. It specifies CASSPPRRQGAFF.

The rearrangement uses TRBV11-2 and TRBJ1-3; D unclear. V lost 4 bases and J 0 bases, leaving 10 bases between the germline ends. Per germline, CDR1 SGHAT and CDR2 FQNNGV. This CDR3 has 15 residues. Written as DNA, the CDR3 is TGTGCCAGCAGCTACGAGACTTACTCTGGAAACACCATATATTTT. It encodes CASSYETYSGNTIYF.

This clone has only a few counts. The CDR3, as DNA: TGTGCCAGCAGCTATATTGGGTCAGGGGAACTGTTTTTT. As protein: CASSYIGSGELFF. This chain uses TRBV11-3 with TRBJ1-4; D is perhaps TRBD1 (6 bases). Deletions cut 4 bases from V and 12 bases from J, with 15 bases between. The CDR3 is 13 residues long. Per the germline V gene, CDR1 is SGHNT and CDR2 is YENEEA.

This chain links TRBV25-1 with TRBJ1-2; D is ambiguous. Trimming cost V 3 bases and J 2 bases, with 16 bases left between them. This CDR3 has 16 amino acids. Germline CDR1 MGHDK, CDR2 SYGVNS. The CDR3 reads CASSDPTRSGNYGYTF. The CDR3 DNA reads as TGTGCCAGCAGTGACCCGACAAGGAGCGGCAACTATGGCTACACCTTC.

The rearrangement links TRBV29-1 to TRBJ2-2; 10 nucleotides line up with TRBD1. The germline V gene has CDR1 SQVTM and CDR2 ANQGSEA. V lost 7 bases and J lost 3; bases outside the gene matches: 2. There are 13 residues in the CDR3. This chain's CDR3 is CSAGTGDTGELFF. The CDR3 region has the DNA TGCAGCGCCGGGACAGGGGACACCGGGGAGCTGTTTTTT.

The J gene is TRBJ2-7, the V gene TRBV29-1, with D possibly TRBD1 on 5 matching bases. The CDR3 covers 13 residues. V was trimmed by 7 bases and J by 3 bases, leaving 16 bases between them. The germline gives CDR1 SQVTM, CDR2 ANQGSEA. CDR3 coding DNA: TGCAGCGCACAGGACCCCCTGGGCTACGAGCAGTACTTC. Translated, it gives CSAQDPLGYEQYF.